The 5 T cell receptor beta chains below were found in one sample sequenced in a study of shared clonotypes between healthy human individuals. The method was immunoSEQ multiplex PCR; TCRdb's version includes in-frame clones alone and lacks a portion of them. The sample lists nearly 600,000 clones, roughly 95% seen once, with 0.085% to 0.11% in the top ten. The naive CD8 fraction comprised CD45RO-negative cells positively selected for CCR7 and excluded terminally differentiated effector memory CD45RA+ cells. Sequenced material: naive CD8+ T cells sorted from blood. Receptors originate from a young woman in good health.

The rearrangement joins TRBV7-2 to TRBJ2-5, with D hard to call. Germline lookup yields CDR1 SGHTA and CDR2 FQGNSA. V was trimmed by 5 bases and J by 4 bases, leaving 17 bases between them. The CDR3 is made up of 15 amino acids. The CDR3 DNA reads TGTGCCAGCAGCCGCCGGGCCCCCGCTCCAGAGACCCAGTACTTC. Translated, it gives CASSRRAPAPETQYF.

This clone was counted only a few times. The chain has TRBV2 and TRBJ1-1, with a weak D call TRBD1 (5 bases). The CDR3 sequence is 13 residues long. Germline lookup yields CDR1 SNHLY and CDR2 FYNNEI. With 8 bases removed from V and 4 bases from J, the gap between germline ends came to 14 bases. This chain's CDR3 is CASGPGPSTEAFF. CDR3 nucleotides: TGTGCCAGCGGGCCAGGGCCGAGCACTGAAGCTTTCTTT.

The chain is built from TRBV27 and TRBJ2-1, with D unclear. The CDR3 covers 13 residues. Trimming removed 8 bases from V and 7 bases from J, with 15 bases in between. Germline V gives CDR1 MNHEY, CDR2 SMNVEV (reference sequence). The CDR3 nucleotides are TGTGCCAGCGGCCCTCGGGTCGGGAATGAGCAGTTCTTC. It encodes CASGPRVGNEQFF.

The chain employs TRBV27 and TRBJ2-3; a weak D match, TRBD1 (5 bases). V lost 5 bases to trimming and J lost 4 bases, with 7 bases between them. Germline V lookup: CDR1 MNHEY, CDR2 SMNVEV (reference sequence). The CDR3 runs 12 residues. CDR3 sequence reads: CASSVGADTQYF. CDR3 coding DNA: TGTGCCAGCAGTGTAGGGGCAGATACGCAGTATTTT.

The chain employs TRBV28 and TRBJ1-5; TRBD1 aligns across 7 bases. The germline V gene encodes CDR1 MDHEN and CDR2 SYDVKM. The V gene end was trimmed by 4 bases and the J gene end by 0 bases; junction bases not matched to a gene: 9. CDR3 size: 17 residues. CDR3: CASSSGTAAYSNQPQHF. The CDR3 DNA follows: TGTGCCAGCAGTTCCGGGACAGCGGCTTATAGCAATCAGCCCCAGCATTTT.